In this sample, the clone carrying this T cell receptor beta chain turned up once. What it recognizes is unknown. The same CDR3 arises from other DNA sequences in this sample as well. Autoimmune disease history or systemic immunosuppression led to patient exclusion. The sample is drawn from a study of OX40 agonist ivuxolimab in advanced cancers. Clones were read by immunoSEQ multiplex PCR, and TCRdb kept only the in-frame ones, dropping some. Altogether around 95,000 clones are present, 85% to 90% being singletons, with the ten largest covering more than 0.15%. Study results and limitations: Clonal expansion was seen in CD4+ and CD8+ blood T cells by week 6 at 0.1 to 3.0 mg/kg.

This CDR3 comprises 15 residues. V shed 0 bases and J shed 0 bases, with 7 bases lying between them. CDR1 SGHRS and CDR2 YFSETQ come from the germline V gene. This chain uses TRBV5-1 with TRBJ1-5; D call uncertain. The receptor's source is an adult with an advanced solid tumor such as melanoma, head and neck, liver or kidney cancer. Here the sequenced sample was CD4+ or CD8+ T cells sorted from blood, taken in a trial of the OX40 agonist ivuxolimab. The CDR3 sequence: CASSLGGYSNQPQHF. The CDR3 coding sequence is TGCGCCAGCAGCTTGGGGGGTTATAGCAATCAGCCCCAGCATTTT.